This T cell receptor (beta chain) was recovered during a study of OX40 agonist ivuxolimab in advanced cancers. About the study: Ivuxolimab, an antibody acting as an agonist of OX40 (CD134), was used to treat patients.

Baseline, cycle 4 day 1, and cycle 7 day 1 were the blood sampling points. Here immunoSEQ multiplex PCR was the method, and the copy in TCRdb shows in-frame clones only, minus some. The sample has tens of thousands of clones, 80% to 90% seen once. CDR1 MNHEY and CDR2 SMNVEV come from the germline V gene (reference sequence). The CDR3 totals 15 residues. Germline trimming cut 5 bases from V and 9 bases from J; bases unmatched to any gene: 13. The chain employs TRBV27 and TRBJ1-1; TRBD1 matches 9 bases. The sequencing here drew on CD4+ or CD8+ T cells sorted from blood, taken in a trial of the OX40 agonist ivuxolimab. The TCR originated in an adult with an advanced solid tumor such as melanoma, head and neck, liver or kidney cancer. CDR3 amino acids: CASSGQQGARGKAFF. The DNA of the CDR3 is TGTGCCAGCAGTGGACAACAGGGGGCGCGTGGGAAAGCTTTCTTT.